This is a list of T cell receptor beta chains from one sample in a study of T cell repertoires in cytomegalovirus infection. TCRdb independently ran MiXCR on the reads; one entry per CDR3 protein. The sample has about 150,000 distinct CDR3 sequences; around a quarter are singletons. The sample comprised PBMCs. These receptors all stem from a human donor in good health (CMV status not recorded). Some clones in this sample may be carry-over from other donors' samples. Each CDR3 is given with its conserved first and last residue. D genes are given only for firm matches. Only some rows state a clone size, as once, few, many or a class for expanded clones.

D: .
J: TRBJ2-1
V: TRBV6-2/TRBV6-3
size: few
DNA: TGTGCCAGCAGTTATGGCGGTGAGCAGTTCTTC
CDR3: CASSYGGEQFF

D: TRBD1
J: TRBJ2-3
V: TRBV28
size: many
DNA: TGTGCCAGCAGTAAAAGACAGGGTTTGCCAGATACGCAGTATTTT
CDR3: CASSKRQGLPDTQYF

D: TRBD2
J: TRBJ2-6
V: TRBV9
size: once
DNA: TGTGCCAGCAGCGGTAGAAATGGACTAGCGGGCTCTGGGGCCAACGTCCTGACTTTC
CDR3: CASSGRNGLAGSGANVLTF

D: .
J: TRBJ1-2
V: TRBV7-2
size: many
DNA: TGTGCCAGCAGCTTGGACAGCTTCTATGGCTACACCTTC
CDR3: CASSLDSFYGYTF

D: TRBD2
J: TRBJ2-1
V: TRBV5-1
size: .
DNA: TGCGCCAGCAGCTCGACCGGGACTAGCCCTTACAATGAGCAGTTCTTC
CDR3: CASSSTGTSPYNEQFF

D: .
J: TRBJ2-3
V: TRBV5-1
size: .
DNA: TGCGCCAGCAGCAACCGGGGGAGGGATACGCAGTATTTT
CDR3: CASSNRGRDTQYF

D: TRBD1
J: TRBJ2-7
V: TRBV29-1
size: .
DNA: TGCAGCTTCAGGGGGGGGACAGGGGTCAACGAGCAGTACTTC
CDR3: CSFRGGTGVNEQYF

D: TRBD1
J: TRBJ1-6
V: TRBV12-3/TRBV12-4
size: .
DNA: TGTGCCAGCAGTCCCGGACAGGGGGGTAATTCACCCCTCCACTTT
CDR3: CASSPGQGGNSPLHF

D: TRBD1
J: TRBJ1-2
V: TRBV13
size: few
DNA: TGTGCCAGCAGCTTACCAGGGGGCGGATATGGCTACACCTTC
CDR3: CASSLPGGGYGYTF

D: .
J: TRBJ2-2
V: TRBV7-9
size: many
DNA: TGTGCCAGCAGCTTAGGGGGCCTGAACACCGGGGAGCTGTTTTTT
CDR3: CASSLGGLNTGELFF

D: .
J: TRBJ2-5
V: TRBV7-9
size: many
DNA: TGTGCCAGCAGCCCCGGACACGACCAAGAGACCCAGTACTTC
CDR3: CASSPGHDQETQYF

D: TRBD1
J: TRBJ1-1
V: TRBV14
size: .
DNA: TGTGCCAGCAGCCAAGATCTATTAGGGGGCGAGGCTTTCTTT
CDR3: CASSQDLLGGEAFF